These 15 T cell receptor beta chains share one sample of origin, sequenced in a study of early T cells in non-severe SARS-CoV-2 infection. Each CDR3 protein is one row after TCRdb ran MiXCR on the 5' RACE reads. The table includes about 44,000 distinct CDR3 sequences, roughly 23% detected once. This specimen consisted of whole blood, obtained at baseline. The receptors shown here come from an adult who was a healthcare worker with PCR-confirmed SARS-CoV-2 infection or an uninfected control (not recorded which).

The chain recombines TRBV25-1 with TRBJ2-5, with 7 bases identical to TRBD1. Germline values: CDR1 MGHDK, CDR2 SYGVNS. Losses at the gene ends were 1 base for V and 1 base for J; bases not matched to a gene: 12. The CDR3 contains 18 residues. As DNA, the CDR3 is TGTGCCAGCAGTGAATCCCTCCGCACGGGACAGCTCCAAGAGACCCAGTACTTC. It translates to CASSESLRTGQLQETQYF.

In its sample, this clonotype was seen a few times. V usage is TRBV27 and J usage is TRBJ1-1, with D uncertain. The length of the CDR3 is 16 residues. The V end was cut by 7 bases, the J end by 0 bases, with 18 bases between. Germline assignment: CDR1 MNHEY and CDR2 SMNVEV (reference sequence). The CDR3 nucleotides are TGTGCCAGCACTCCCCTCAGGTACGGATTGAACACTGAAGCTTTCTTT. Protein product: CASTPLRYGLNTEAFF.

The chain joins TRBV5-1 to TRBJ2-1; possible D gene TRBD2, 5 bases. The CDR3 sequence is 15 residues long. Germline V gene data show CDR1 as SGHRS and CDR2 as YFSETQ. The V end lost 1 base, the J end lost 6 bases, and 14 bases lay between the germline ends. CDR3 nucleotides: TGCGCCAGCAGCTTGTTTTCGTGGGGAGTCAATGAGCAGTTCTTC. It translates to CASSLFSWGVNEQFF. Full variable domain (missing parts from reference TRBV5-1 and TRBJ2-1): KAGVTQTPRYLIKTRGQQVTLSCSPISGHRSVSWYQQTPGQGLQFLFEYFSETQRNKGNFPGRFSGRQFSNSRSEMNVSTLELGDSALYLCASSLFSWGVNEQFFGPGTRLTVL.

This clonotype was seen more than once but under ten times. The chain is built from TRBV5-1 and TRBJ2-5, with 14 nucleotides matching TRBD2. Germline V lookup: CDR1 SGHRS, CDR2 YFSETQ. The CDR3 is made up of 17 amino acids. Germline trimming cut 4 bases from V and 7 bases from J; bases unmatched to any gene: 12. The CDR3 protein is CASSPGTSGGPLRTQYF. CDR3 nucleotide sequence: TGCGCCAGCAGCCCCGGGACTAGCGGGGGACCCTTGAGGACCCAGTACTTC.

The chain combines TRBV24-1 with TRBJ1-1; D call uncertain. The germline V gene has CDR1 KGHDR and CDR2 SFDVKD. The V and J ends lost 5 bases and 2 bases respectively, with 8 bases between them. The CDR3 loop spans 13 amino acids. The CDR3 spells CATSASHNTEAFF. For the CDR3, the DNA is TGTGCCACCAGTGCCTCCCACAACACTGAAGCTTTCTTT.

The chain carries TRBV7-2 and TRBJ2-3; TRBD2 matches at 9 bases. The germline V gene encodes CDR1 SGHTA and CDR2 FQGNSA. After removal of 1 base from V and 7 bases from J, the junction contained 9 bases not matched to a gene. CDR3 size: 16 residues. In DNA, the CDR3 is TGTGCCAGCAGCTTAGATGCGGGGGGGCTAGTGAATACGCAGTATTTT. Its translation: CASSLDAGGLVNTQYF.

The V gene is TRBV12-3 or TRBV12-4, the J gene TRBJ1-1; unclear D gene. Trimming removed 3 bases at V and 1 base at J, with 9 bases between. The CDR3 has 14 amino acids. The CDR3 nucleotides read TGTGCCAGCAGTTTCCCCAGGAGGAACACTGAAGCTTTCTTT. This gives the protein CASSFPRRNTEAFF.

This clonotype was seen only once. The genes are TRBV7-8 and TRBJ1-6; no definite D call. V lost 1 base and J 0 bases, leaving 7 bases between the germline ends. The length of the CDR3 is 16 residues. The germline gives CDR1 SGHVS, CDR2 FQNEAQ. CDR3 nucleotide sequence: TGTGCCAGCAGCTTAGGGCAGGACTCCTATAATTCACCCCTCCACTTT. This codes for CASSLGQDSYNSPLHF.

V gene TRBV12-3 or TRBV12-4 combines with J gene TRBJ1-4; D gene ambiguous. The CDR3 has 14 amino acids. Deletions cut 5 bases from V and 6 bases from J, with 13 bases between. The CDR3 reads CASSPGMWDEKLFF. The CDR3 nucleotides read TGTGCCAGCAGTCCCGGGATGTGGGATGAAAAACTGTTTTTT.

This clonotype has just a few counts. This chain links TRBV7-8 with TRBJ1-2; possible D gene TRBD1, 6 bases. Trimming stripped 4 bases from V and 1 base from J, with 13 bases between. CDR1 and CDR2 from the germline V gene are SGHVS and FQNEAQ. The CDR3 sequence is 15 residues long. This chain's CDR3 is CASSSGQLLNYGYTF. The DNA of the CDR3 is TGTGCCAGCAGCTCGGGACAACTGCTTAACTATGGCTACACCTTC.

V is TRBV28 and J is TRBJ1-2, with D uncertain. This CDR3 is 16 amino acids long. V gave up 6 bases and J gave up 1 base, with 18 bases separating them. Germline CDR1 MDHEN, CDR2 SYDVKM. The CDR3 sequence is CASSTHPGRLNYGYTF. The CDR3 coding sequence is TGTGCCAGCAGCACCCACCCGGGTAGGCTTAACTATGGCTACACCTTC.

The chain uses TRBV7-6 and TRBJ1-1; D may be TRBD1 (5 bases). Germline CDR1 is SGHVS and CDR2 is FNYEAQ. Trimming shortened V by 4 bases and J by 10 bases, and 16 bases separated the two germline ends. The CDR3 covers 13 residues. CDR3 nucleotides: TGTGCCAGCAGCTCCGGGGGTATGACAGTAGCTTTCTTT. Its translation is CASSSGGMTVAFF.

This clonotype showed up just a few times. The chain links TRBV4-3 to TRBJ2-3, with D unclear. Trimming removed 2 bases from V and 1 base from J, with 4 bases in between. The length of the CDR3 is 13 residues. Per germline, CDR1 LGHNA and CDR2 YSLEER. The CDR3 spells CASSQIRTDTQYF. The CDR3 nucleotides read TGCGCCAGCAGCCAAATTCGCACAGATACGCAGTATTTT.

The table lists this clonotype with a few counts. The chain joins TRBV6-6 to TRBJ2-7; TRBD1 aligns across 9 bases. The CDR3 extends over 16 amino acids. Germline values: CDR1 MNHNY, CDR2 SVGAGI (reference sequence). The V and J ends lost 2 bases and 2 bases, in that order; junction bases with no gene match: 7. The CDR3 region has the DNA TGTGCCAGCAGTTACACCGGACAGGGGATCACCTACGAGCAGTACTTC. It translates to CASSYTGQGITYEQYF.

This chain links TRBV6-6 with TRBJ2-2, with TRBD2 as a possible D gene (6 bases). The CDR3 loop spans 17 amino acids. V lost 0 bases and J lost 1, with 12 bases in between. Germline CDR1 is MNHNY and CDR2 is SVGAGI (reference sequence). CDR3: CASSYSLLALNTGELFF. CDR3 bases: TGTGCCAGCAGTTACTCTCTACTAGCTCTGAACACCGGGGAGCTGTTTTTT.